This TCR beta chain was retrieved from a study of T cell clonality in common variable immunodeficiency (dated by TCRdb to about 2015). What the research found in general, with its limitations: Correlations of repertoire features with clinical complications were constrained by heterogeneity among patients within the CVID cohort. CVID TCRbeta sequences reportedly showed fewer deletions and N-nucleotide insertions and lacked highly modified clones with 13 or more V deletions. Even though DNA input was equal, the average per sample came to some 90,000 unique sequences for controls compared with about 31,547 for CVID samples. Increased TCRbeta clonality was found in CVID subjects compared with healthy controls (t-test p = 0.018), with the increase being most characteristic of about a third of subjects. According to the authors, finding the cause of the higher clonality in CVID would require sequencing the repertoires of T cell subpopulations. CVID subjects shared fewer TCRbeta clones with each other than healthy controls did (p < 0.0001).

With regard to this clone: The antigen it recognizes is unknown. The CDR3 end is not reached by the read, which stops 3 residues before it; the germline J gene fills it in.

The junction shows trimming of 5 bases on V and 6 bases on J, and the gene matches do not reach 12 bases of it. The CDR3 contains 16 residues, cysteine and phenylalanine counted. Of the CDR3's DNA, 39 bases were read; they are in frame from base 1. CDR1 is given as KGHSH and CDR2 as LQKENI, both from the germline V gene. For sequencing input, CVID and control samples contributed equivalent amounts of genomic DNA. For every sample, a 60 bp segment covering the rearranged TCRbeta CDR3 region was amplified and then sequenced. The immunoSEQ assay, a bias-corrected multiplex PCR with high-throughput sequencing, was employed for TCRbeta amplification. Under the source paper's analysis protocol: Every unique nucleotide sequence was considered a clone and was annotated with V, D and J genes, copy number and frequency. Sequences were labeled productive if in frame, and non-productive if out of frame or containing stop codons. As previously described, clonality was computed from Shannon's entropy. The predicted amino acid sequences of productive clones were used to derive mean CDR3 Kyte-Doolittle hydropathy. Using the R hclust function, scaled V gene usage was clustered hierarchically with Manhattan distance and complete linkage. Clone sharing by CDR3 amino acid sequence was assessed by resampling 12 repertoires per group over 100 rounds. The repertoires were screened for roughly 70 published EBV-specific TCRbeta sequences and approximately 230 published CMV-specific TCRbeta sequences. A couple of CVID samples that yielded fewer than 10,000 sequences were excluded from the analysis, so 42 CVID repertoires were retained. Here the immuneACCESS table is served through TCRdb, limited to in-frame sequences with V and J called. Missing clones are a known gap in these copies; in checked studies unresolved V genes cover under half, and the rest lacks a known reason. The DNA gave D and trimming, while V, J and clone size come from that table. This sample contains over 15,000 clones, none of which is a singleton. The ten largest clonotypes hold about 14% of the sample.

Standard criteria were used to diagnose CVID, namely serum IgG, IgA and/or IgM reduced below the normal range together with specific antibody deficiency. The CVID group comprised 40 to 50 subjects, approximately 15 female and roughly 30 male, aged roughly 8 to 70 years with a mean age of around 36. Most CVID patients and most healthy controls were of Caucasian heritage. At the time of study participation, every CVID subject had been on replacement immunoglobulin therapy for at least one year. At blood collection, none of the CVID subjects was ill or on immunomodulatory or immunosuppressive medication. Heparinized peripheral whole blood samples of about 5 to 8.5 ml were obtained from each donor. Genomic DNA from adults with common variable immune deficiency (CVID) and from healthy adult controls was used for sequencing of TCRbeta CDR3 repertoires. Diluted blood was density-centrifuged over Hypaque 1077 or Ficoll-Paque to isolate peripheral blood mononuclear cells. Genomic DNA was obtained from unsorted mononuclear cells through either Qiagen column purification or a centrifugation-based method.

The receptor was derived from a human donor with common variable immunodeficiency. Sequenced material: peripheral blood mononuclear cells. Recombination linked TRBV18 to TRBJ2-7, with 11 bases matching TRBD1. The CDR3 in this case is CASSLPGQGGVGEQYF. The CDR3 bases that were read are TGTGCCAGCTCATTGCCGGGACAGGGGGGGGTTGGCGAG.